This T cell receptor (beta chain) is from a study of blood T cells in healthy people across ages. Comments on this clonotype: What it binds is unknown.

Sample-barcoded 5' priming and a J-beta primer mix drove a second PCR of about 6 to 11 cycles. Individual samples furnished no less than 2.5 million CDR3-containing paired-end reads apiece. TCRdb redid the calling of the 5' RACE reads with MiXCR, one entry per CDR3 protein. The sample lists some 1,800,000 distinct CDR3 sequences, around 40% occurring once. The CDR3 runs 17 residues. Trimming left V 0 bases short and J 3 bases short, with 15 bases between. Germline V gene data show CDR1 as LGHNA and CDR2 as YSLEER. Notes on the study in general: Investigators viewed diversity estimates from one million T cells as underestimates, the study reported.

The specimen was blood. This rearrangement joins TRBV4-3 to TRBJ2-4; D might be TRBD1 (6 bases). This TCR derives from a human donor in good health. The CDR3 DNA reads as TGCGCCAGCAGCCAAGATTGGGGGCAGTGGGGCAAAAACATTCAGTACTTC. Translating gives CASSQDWGQWGKNIQYF.